These T cell receptor beta chains were read from a single sample in a study of cytomegalovirus exposure and HLA in healthy donors. Data came from immunoSEQ multiplex PCR; TCRdb stores just in-frame clones and leaves some out. The sample holds roughly 150,000 clones, about 80% seen once. Sequenced sample: PBMCs. Source of these receptors: a man aged 30 to 45 in good health and CMV-seropositive. CDR3s include the opening cysteine and the closing phenylalanine or tryptophan. D genes are given only for firm matches. Not all rows give a size; the values are once, few, many and, for expanded clones, a class.

J,V,length,D,size,CDR3,DNA
TRBJ1-1,TRBV6-6,16,TRBD1,few,CASSPRQGGMNTEAFF,TGTGCCAGCAGTCCAAGACAGGGGGGGATGAACACTGAAGCTTTCTTT
TRBJ1-1,TRBV5-6,14,-,-,CASSQRGLGTEAFF,TGTGCCAGCAGCCAGAGAGGGTTGGGCACTGAAGCTTTCTTT
TRBJ2-7,TRBV6-4,16,TRBD1,-,CASSAGTGVGTYEQYF,TGTGCCAGCAGTGCCGGGACAGGGGTGGGGACCTACGAGCAGTACTTC
TRBJ2-1,TRBV7-9,15,-,-,CASSLGSSSYNEQFF,TGTGCCAGCAGCTTAGGTAGCTCCTCCTACAATGAGCAGTTCTTC
TRBJ1-5,TRBV18,15,TRBD1,-,CASSLGTGVDQPQHF,TGTGCCAGCTCACTCGGGACAGGGGTTGATCAGCCCCAGCATTTT
TRBJ2-3,TRBV11-2,15,-,-,CASSLLGGVADTQYF,TGTGCCAGCAGCTTATTGGGGGGAGTGGCAGATACGCAGTATTTT
TRBJ2-3,TRBV5-4,15,TRBD1,-,CASSSGDRTGGTQYF,TGTGCCAGCAGCTCCGGGGACAGAACAGGGGGGACGCAGTATTTT
TRBJ1-4,TRBV7-2,13,-,few,CASSPGRREKLFF,TGTGCCAGCAGCCCAGGAAGGAGGGAAAAACTGTTTTTT
TRBJ1-3,TRBV6-1,11,-,once,CASPSGNTIYF,TGTGCCAGCCCCTCCGGAAACACCATATATTTT
TRBJ2-3,TRBV5-1,12,-,-,CASGPQADTQYF,TGCGCCAGCGGCCCGCAGGCCGATACGCAGTATTTT
TRBJ2-7,TRBV18,15,TRBD1,-,CASSPSTGARGEQYF,TGTGCCAGCTCACCATCGACAGGGGCGAGAGGCGAGCAGTACTTC
TRBJ2-3,TRBV6-1,19,TRBD2,-,CASSDGLAGGHPLTDTQYF,TGTGCCAGCAGTGACGGACTAGCGGGGGGCCACCCCCTCACAGATACGCAGTATTTT
TRBJ1-2,TRBV5-1,14,-,-,CASSFGLNSDGYTF,TGCGCCAGCAGCTTTGGACTCAACAGCGATGGCTACACCTTC
TRBJ1-5,TRBV18,15,-,few,CASSPPGAGNQPQHF,TGTGCCAGCTCACCACCGGGGGCGGGCAATCAGCCCCAGCATTTT
TRBJ1-2,TRBV4-3,14,-,-,CASSQDPGKYGYTF,TGCGCCAGCAGCCAAGATCCCGGGAAATATGGCTACACCTTC
TRBJ1-1,TRBV5-4,16,-,-,CASSPGGSLLNTEAFF,TGTGCCAGCAGCCCCGGAGGCAGCCTACTGAACACTGAAGCTTTCTTT
TRBJ1-5,TRBV2,15,-,-,CASSPDSYSNQPQHF,TGTGCCAGCAGTCCGGACAGTTATAGCAATCAGCCCCAGCATTTT
TRBJ2-1,TRBV7-6,15,-,-,CASSLAGGPVNEQFF,TGTGCCAGCAGCTTAGCGGGGGGGCCAGTGAATGAGCAGTTCTTC
TRBJ1-2,TRBV5-1,16,TRBD1,-,CASTFTPGQGIYGYTF,TGCGCCAGCACCTTTACCCCGGGACAGGGCATCTATGGCTACACCTTC
TRBJ1-1,TRBV29-1,12,TRBD1,once,CSVGQGITEAFF,TGCAGCGTGGGACAGGGGATCACTGAAGCTTTCTTT
TRBJ2-1,TRBV7-9,14,TRBD2,-,CASSFGGRTDEQFF,TGTGCCAGCAGCTTTGGCGGGAGGACAGATGAGCAGTTCTTC
TRBJ1-5,TRBV2,14,TRBD1,-,CASTGQGRDQPQHF,TGTGCCAGCACCGGACAGGGGAGAGATCAGCCCCAGCATTTT
TRBJ1-1,TRBV11-1,18,TRBD1,few,CASSQPGQGELVNTEAFF,TGTGCCAGCAGCCAACCGGGACAGGGGGAGTTGGTGAACACTGAAGCTTTCTTT
TRBJ2-7,TRBV27,14,-,-,CASSLKGSDYEQYF,TGTGCCAGCAGCCTGAAGGGGTCTGACTACGAGCAGTACTTC
TRBJ1-5,TRBV6-5,13,-,-,CASATGTYQPQHF,TGTGCCAGCGCTACAGGAACGTATCAGCCCCAGCATTTT
TRBJ2-1,TRBV9,16,TRBD2,-,CASSVGSGGGYNEQFF,TGTGCCAGCAGCGTAGGTAGCGGGGGGGGGTACAATGAGCAGTTCTTC
TRBJ2-7,TRBV19,17,-,-,CASSIGAWRGPSGEQYF,TGTGCCAGTAGTATTGGGGCCTGGAGAGGCCCCTCCGGCGAGCAGTACTTC
TRBJ1-2,TRBV5-1,14,-,-,CASSLSGVGYGYTF,TGCGCCAGCAGCTTGTCAGGGGTGGGCTATGGCTACACCTTC
TRBJ2-3,TRBV7-6,16,TRBD2,-,CASSPRGLDPTDTQYF,TGTGCCAGCAGCCCCCGGGGACTAGACCCCACAGATACGCAGTATTTT
TRBJ1-1,TRBV5-1,14,-,-,CASSSLEGNTEAFF,TGCGCCAGCAGTTCCCTAGAGGGGAACACTGAAGCTTTCTTT
TRBJ1-2,TRBV10-3,13,-,once,CAIRGPGSDGYTF,TGTGCCATCAGGGGGCCGGGCTCGGATGGCTACACCTTC
TRBJ2-3,TRBV2,16,-,-,CASSERFITATDTQYF,TGTGCCAGCAGTGAAAGGTTCATCACAGCCACAGATACGCAGTATTTT
TRBJ2-1,TRBV7-6,15,TRBD2,-,CASSSSTSGRFEQFF,TGTGCCAGCAGCTCGTCGACTAGCGGGAGGTTTGAGCAGTTCTTC
TRBJ2-7,TRBV11-2,14,-,-,CASSFLTGSGEQYF,TGTGCCAGCAGCTTCCTAACAGGGAGCGGCGAGCAGTACTTC
TRBJ2-3,TRBV19,12,-,-,CASSIVGGVQYF,TGTGCCAGTAGTATTGTTGGAGGGGTGCAGTATTTT
TRBJ2-1,TRBV27,16,-,-,CASSFGSLSSYNEQFF,TGTGCCAGCAGTTTCGGGAGCCTGAGCTCCTACAATGAGCAGTTCTTC
TRBJ1-1,TRBV9,13,-,few,CASRQGENTEAFF,TGTGCCAGCAGGCAGGGTGAAAACACTGAAGCTTTCTTT
TRBJ1-2,TRBV27,15,-,-,CASSLDGAPIYGYTF,TGTGCCAGCAGTTTAGATGGAGCACCGATATATGGCTACACCTTC
TRBJ1-2,TRBV27,15,TRBD1,once,CASSPRDRGSAGYTF,TGTGCCAGCAGCCCCCGGGACAGGGGGTCGGCTGGCTACACCTTC
TRBJ2-7,TRBV5-1,16,-,-,CASSLAVAAASYEQYF,TGCGCCAGCAGCTTGGCCGTAGCGGCAGCCTCCTACGAGCAGTACTTC
TRBJ2-3,TRBV11-3,13,-,-,CASSSQGPDTQYF,TGTGCCAGCAGCTCACAGGGCCCAGATACGCAGTATTTT
TRBJ2-1,TRBV11-3,15,TRBD2,once,CASSISGGRPNEQFF,TGTGCCAGCAGCATTAGCGGGGGGCGCCCCAATGAGCAGTTCTTC
TRBJ1-4,TRBV5-1,15,-,-,CASSLGHATNEKLFF,TGCGCCAGCAGCTTGGGACACGCAACTAATGAAAAACTGTTTTTT
TRBJ1-1,TRBV4-2,15,TRBD1,-,CASSQGDSLNTEAFF,TGTGCCAGCAGCCAAGGGGACAGCCTGAACACTGAAGCTTTCTTT
TRBJ1-2,TRBV6-5,12,TRBD1,-,CAAGGVENGYTF,TGTGCCGCAGGGGGCGTTGAAAATGGCTACACCTTC
TRBJ1-4,TRBV18,13,-,-,CASSIGTSEKLFF,TGTGCCAGCTCAATCGGTACTAGCGAAAAACTGTTTTTT
TRBJ1-2,TRBV18,15,-,-,CASSPEDGSFYGYTF,TGTGCCAGCTCACCAGAAGACGGGTCCTTCTATGGCTACACCTTC
TRBJ1-1,TRBV6-1,16,-,few,CASSEALTGMNTEAFF,TGTGCCAGCAGTGAAGCGTTAACGGGAATGAACACTGAAGCTTTCTTT